What follows is one T cell receptor beta chain and its context. The data belong to a study of identifying expanded T cells in peripheral blood. Clones were read by immunoSEQ multiplex PCR, and TCRdb kept only the in-frame ones, dropping some. The data hold 60,000 to 65,000 clones, with roughly four fifths observed a single time. During the collection period, no donor immune events like infections were recorded. V was pared by 7 bases and J by 7 bases, with 6 bases of the junction left unmatched. Germline-derived CDR1 and CDR2 are LNHDA and SQIVND (reference sequence). The CDR3 runs to 14 residues. V is TRBV19 and J is TRBJ1-4, with 10 nucleotides matching TRBD1. The sequence was collected from a person aged 18 to 75 in good health. Input material: blood. The CDR3 loop reads CASTQGQGPEKLFF. CDR3 DNA sequence: TGTGCCAGTACCCAGGGACAGGGGCCTGAAAAACTGTTTTTT.